One sample yielded the 11 T cell receptor beta chains listed below, sequenced in a study of T cell changes during pregnancy in multiple sclerosis. Sequenced by immunoSEQ multiplex PCR; TCRdb stores in-frame clones only, minus some. Seen here are around 50,000 clones, around 90% observed once, and the top ten hold roughly 0.47%. The sample consisted of CD4+ T cells from peripheral blood mononuclear cells, taken in the third trimester of pregnancy. These receptors all stem from a female donor with multiple sclerosis, enrolled in a pregnancy study.

This rearrangement joins TRBV6-5 to TRBJ2-5, with 7 bases matching TRBD2. The CDR3 sequence is 15 residues long. The V gene end was trimmed by 4 bases and the J gene end by 5 bases; junction bases not matched to a gene: 10. The germline V gene has CDR1 MNHEY and CDR2 SVGAGI. The CDR3 protein is CASSSGGGPRETQYF. CDR3 sequence (DNA): TGTGCCAGCAGTTCTGGGGGGGGTCCGCGGGAGACCCAGTACTTC.

As to this clone: The DNA is left out, because the CDR3 cannot be placed on it with certainty; the CDR3 is given as TCRdb lists it. This rearrangement joins TRBV5-6 to TRBJ2-2; the table calls TRBD2, which could not be checked here. Germline assignment: CDR1 SGHDT and CDR2 YYEEEE. The CDR3 sequence runs 16 residues, both termini included. CDR3 sequence: CASILGSTSNTGELFF.

The gene calls are TRBV6-1 and TRBJ2-3, with TRBD1 matching over 9 bases. The CDR3 has 14 residues. The V and J ends lost 8 bases and 2 bases, in that order; junction bases with no gene match: 5. CDR1 and CDR2 (germline): MNHNS, SASEGT. CDR3 sequence (DNA): TGTGCCAGCCGACAGGGGGTTACCACAGATACGCAGTATTTT. Protein product: CASRQGVTTDTQYF.

V is TRBV5-1 and J is TRBJ2-1; D not certain. The CDR3 runs to 15 residues. CDR1 and CDR2 (germline): SGHRS, YFSETQ. The germline V and J ends were trimmed by 1 base and 5 bases, with 13 bases remaining between them. The CDR3 protein is CASSLMNPLDNEQFF. CDR3 DNA sequence: TGCGCCAGCAGCTTGATGAACCCATTAGACAATGAGCAGTTCTTC.

The rearrangement joins TRBV15 to TRBJ2-5; TRBD1 agrees at 7 bases. CDR3 length: 13 amino acids. The germline gives CDR1 LNHNV, CDR2 YYDKDF (reference sequence). V was pared by 4 bases and J by 5 bases, with 4 bases of the junction left unmatched. The CDR3 here is CATSIGQEETQYF. CDR3 bases: TGTGCCACCAGCATCGGACAGGAGGAGACCCAGTACTTC.

V gene TRBV13 combines with J gene TRBJ2-1; 8 positions agree with TRBD2. Losses at the gene ends were 4 bases for V and 6 bases for J; bases not matched to a gene: 23. Per germline, CDR1 PRHDT and CDR2 FYEKMQ (reference sequence). The CDR3 consists of 20 residues. CDR3 protein: CASSSEHPPQRGTGSNEQFF. The CDR3 DNA follows: TGTGCCAGCAGCTCAGAACACCCCCCCCAGCGGGGGACGGGTAGCAATGAGCAGTTCTTC.

This chain joins TRBV2 and TRBJ1-3; D remains ambiguous. The CDR3 is 14 residues long. The germline gives CDR1 SNHLY, CDR2 FYNNEI. V was pared by 2 bases and J by 9 bases, with 14 bases between. The CDR3 is CASSELASGGTIYF. The CDR3 DNA follows: TGTGCCAGCAGTGAACTTGCTAGCGGAGGCACCATATATTTT.

The chain combines TRBV5-4 with TRBJ1-5; no clear D. This CDR3 is 14 amino acids long. V lost 2 bases and J lost 3, with 9 bases in between. The germline V gene encodes CDR1 SGHNT and CDR2 YYREEE (reference sequence). The CDR3 nucleotides read TGTGCCAGCAGCTTAGAGCCGAACAATCAGCCCCAGCATTTT. It translates to CASSLEPNNQPQHF.

This sequence joins TRBV13 and TRBJ1-6, with TRBD1 as a possible D gene (5 bases). V dropped 9 bases and J dropped 0 bases, with 18 bases sitting between them. The germline V gene encodes CDR1 PRHDT and CDR2 FYEKMQ (reference sequence). This CDR3 region has 17 residues. CDR3 DNA sequence: TGTGCCAGGGACCCAGGCGGGACCAACTCCTATAATTCACCCCTCCACTTT. Amino acid sequence: CARDPGGTNSYNSPLHF.

V usage is TRBV7-9 and J usage is TRBJ1-2; D ambiguous. V was shortened by 7 bases and J by 1 base, with 10 bases between the two germline ends. The CDR3 is 13 residues long. The germline CDR1 and CDR2 sequences are SEHNR and FQNEAQ (reference sequence). CDR3 nucleotides: TGTGCCAGCACCCCTCGTAGTAACTATGGCTACACCTTC. Translated: CASTPRSNYGYTF.

J is TRBJ2-2 and V is TRBV6-6; perhaps TRBD1 as D (6 bases). The V gene's germline CDR1 is MNHNY and CDR2 SVGAGI (reference sequence). The CDR3 totals 14 residues. With 4 bases removed from V and 4 bases from J, the gap between germline ends came to 10 bases. The CDR3 here is CASSWDIFTGELFF. CDR3 sequence (DNA): TGTGCCAGCAGTTGGGACATTTTCACCGGGGAGCTGTTTTTT.